These 3 T cell receptor beta chains came from one sample sequenced in a study of shared clonotypes between healthy human individuals. The table came from immunoSEQ multiplex PCR; TCRdb's copy has only in-frame clones and leaves some out. The sample has roughly 2 million clones, approximately 94% seen once. Naive CD8 isolation took CD45RO-negative cells positively selected for CCR7 and excluded terminally differentiated effector memory CD45RA+ cells. What was sequenced was naive CD8+ T cells sorted from blood. These TCRs come from a man aged 18 to 29 in good health.

The rearrangement uses TRBV29-1 and TRBJ1-5, with D possibly TRBD1 on 6 matching bases. This CDR3 comprises 13 residues. V was pared by 5 bases and J by 6 bases, with 14 bases between. Per the germline V gene, CDR1 is SQVTM and CDR2 is ANQGSEA. Here the CDR3 DNA reads TGCAGCGTTTCGGACAGCGATGTTCAGCCCCAGCATTTT. Its protein product is CSVSDSDVQPQHF.

The CDR3 region is CASSIRQGYEQYF. As DNA, the CDR3 is TGTGCCAGCAGCATACGACAGGGCTACGAGCAGTACTTC. The chain links TRBV7-3 to TRBJ2-7; 7 nucleotides align to TRBD1. CDR1 SGHTA and CDR2 FQGTGA come from the germline V gene. V lost 5 bases, J lost 3 bases, and 4 bases stayed unmatched. The CDR3 consists of 13 residues. The full variable domain, rest sourced from reference TRBV7-3 and TRBJ2-7, is GAGVSQTPSNKVTEKGKYVELRCDPISGHTALYWYRQSLGQGPEFLIYFQGTGAADDSGLPNDRFFAVRPEGSVSTLKIQRTERGDSAVYLCASSIRQGYEQYFGPGTRLTVT.

The chain combines TRBV9 with TRBJ2-7; 8 positions agree with TRBD2. The CDR3 is made up of 15 amino acids. The J segment lost 4 bases and the V segment lost 0 bases, leaving 6 bases of the junction unmatched. The V gene's germline CDR1 is SGDLS and CDR2 YYNGEE. The CDR3 loop reads CASSVDPSGFYEQYF. CDR3 DNA sequence: TGTGCCAGCAGCGTAGATCCTAGCGGGTTTTACGAGCAGTACTTC.